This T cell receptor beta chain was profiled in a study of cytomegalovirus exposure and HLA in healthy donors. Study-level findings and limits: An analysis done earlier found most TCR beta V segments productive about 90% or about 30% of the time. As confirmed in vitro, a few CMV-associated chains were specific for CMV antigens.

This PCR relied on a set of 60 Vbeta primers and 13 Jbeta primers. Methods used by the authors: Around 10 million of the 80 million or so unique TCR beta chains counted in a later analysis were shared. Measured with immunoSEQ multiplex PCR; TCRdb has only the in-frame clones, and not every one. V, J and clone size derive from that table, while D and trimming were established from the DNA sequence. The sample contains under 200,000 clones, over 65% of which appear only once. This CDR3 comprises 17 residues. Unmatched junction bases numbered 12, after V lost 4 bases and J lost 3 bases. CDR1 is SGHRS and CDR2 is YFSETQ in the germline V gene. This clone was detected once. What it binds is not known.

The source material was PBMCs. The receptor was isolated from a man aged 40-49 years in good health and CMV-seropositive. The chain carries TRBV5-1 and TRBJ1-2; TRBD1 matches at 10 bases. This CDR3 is CASSNDPGQGYDYGYTF. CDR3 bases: TGCGCCAGCAGCAACGACCCGGGACAGGGGTACGACTATGGCTACACCTTC.